These T cell receptor beta chains were read from a single sample in a study of OX40 agonist ivuxolimab in advanced cancers. Profiled with immunoSEQ multiplex PCR; TCRdb holds only in-frame clones, not every one. The sample includes 30,000 to 35,000 clones, approximately 89% of them seen just once. The material was CD4+ or CD8+ T cells sorted from blood, obtained in a trial of the OX40 agonist ivuxolimab. The receptors come from an adult with an advanced solid tumor such as melanoma, head and neck, liver or kidney cancer. The CDR3 runs from the conserved cysteine through the conserved F or W. D genes are given only for firm matches. Expanded clones get a size class; other rows say once, few or many, or leave the size out.

j_gene,abundance,v_gene,d_gene,CDR3nt,CDR3aa
TRBJ1-3,NA,TRBV7-9,NA,TGTGCCAGCAGCTTAGTGGCGCATGAGGGAGATGGAAACACCATATATTTT,CASSLVAHEGDGNTIYF
TRBJ2-7,NA,TRBV5-1,TRBD2,TGCGCCAGCAGGTTGACTAGCGGGAAAACCGACGAGCAGTACTTC,CASRLTSGKTDEQYF
TRBJ1-1,NA,TRBV7-9,NA,TGTGCCAGCAGCTTAGACAAGCTAGGGGCTTTCTTT,CASSLDKLGAFF
TRBJ2-1,NA,TRBV7-9,TRBD2,TGTGCCAGCAGCCCAACTAGCGCTGCGTACAATGAGCAGTTCTTC,CASSPTSAAYNEQFF
TRBJ2-7,NA,TRBV5-1,TRBD2,TGCGCCAGCAGCACGACTAGCGCGACCTACGAGCAGTACTTC,CASSTTSATYEQYF
TRBJ1-3,NA,TRBV27,NA,TGTGCCAGTCTCGGGAGGTCTTCCGGAAACACCATATATTTT,CASLGRSSGNTIYF
TRBJ2-3,once,TRBV7-3,TRBD2,TGTGCCAGCAGCTACCTCGCGCAGCGGGGGGGGAATACGCAGTATTTT,CASSYLAQRGGNTQYF
TRBJ2-5,NA,TRBV30,TRBD2,TGTGCCTGGAGCCCCGGACTAGCGGGAGAAGAGACCCAGTACTTC,CAWSPGLAGEETQYF
TRBJ2-7,NA,TRBV28,NA,TGTGCCAGCAGTCCGTACCGGTCGGGGTCCTACGAGCAGTACTTC,CASSPYRSGSYEQYF
TRBJ2-1,once,TRBV9,NA,TGTGCCAGCAGCGTAGCTACCCTCCCCTCCTACAATGAGCAGTTCTTC,CASSVATLPSYNEQFF
TRBJ2-1,NA,TRBV19,NA,TGTGCCAGTTCCCCGGGGGTTGAGCAGTTCTTC,CASSPGVEQFF
TRBJ2-2,NA,TRBV15,NA,TGTGCCACCAGCAGAGAGTATCTTCCAAACACCGGGGAGCTGTTTTTT,CATSREYLPNTGELFF
TRBJ2-5,NA,TRBV28,NA,TGTGCCAGCAGTTTACAGGGGGGGAAAGAGACCCAGTACTTC,CASSLQGGKETQYF
TRBJ2-7,NA,TRBV2,NA,TGTGCCACTTTGGGTGGGGGGCTCTCCTACGAGCAGTACTTC,CATLGGGLSYEQYF
TRBJ2-7,NA,TRBV7-9,NA,TGTGCCAGCAGCTTAGAGGCTAGCTCCTACGAGCAGTACTTC,CASSLEASSYEQYF
TRBJ2-7,NA,TRBV5-6,TRBD1,TGTGCCAGCAGCTTCCGGACAGGGGGCCACGAGCAGTACTTC,CASSFRTGGHEQYF
TRBJ2-3,NA,TRBV5-6,TRBD2,TGTGCCAGCAACGGACTAGCGGGGTCCACAGATACGCAGTATTTT,CASNGLAGSTDTQYF
TRBJ2-3,NA,TRBV30,TRBD2,TGTGCCTGGACTAGCGGCAGCACAGATACGCAGTATTTT,CAWTSGSTDTQYF
TRBJ2-3,NA,TRBV29-1,NA,TGCAGCGTTGAGCATTCGGATACGCAGTATTTT,CSVEHSDTQYF
TRBJ2-7,NA,TRBV10-3,NA,TGTGCCATCAGTGCCTGGGGAGGCGTATCCTACGAGCAGTACTTC,CAISAWGGVSYEQYF
TRBJ2-7,NA,TRBV20-1,NA,TGCAGTGCTATCACAGGTTGGGAGCAGTACTTC,CSAITGWEQYF
TRBJ1-1,once,TRBV7-6,NA,TGTGCCAGCAGCTTGGGGGGGCAGGGCGGAGCTTTCTTT,CASSLGGQGGAFF
TRBJ2-3,NA,TRBV2,TRBD2,TGTGCCAGCAAGCCGGGACTAAATAAAGATACGCAGTATTTT,CASKPGLNKDTQYF
TRBJ1-5,NA,TRBV19,NA,TGTGCCAGTAGTTTCGGACAGCTCAATCAGCCCCAGCATTTT,CASSFGQLNQPQHF
TRBJ2-3,NA,TRBV18,NA,TGTGCCAGCTCATACCTCGGGGGTCCGTCCACAGATACGCAGTATTTT,CASSYLGGPSTDTQYF
TRBJ2-5,NA,TRBV18,NA,TGTGCCAGCTCACCATCGGGGGAGACCCAGTACTTC,CASSPSGETQYF
TRBJ2-5,NA,TRBV25-1,TRBD1,TGTGCCAGCAGTGCGGACAGGGAACTAGTCGAGACCCAGTACTTC,CASSADRELVETQYF
TRBJ2-7,medium-sized,TRBV10-1,NA,TGCGCCAGCAGTAGGGACGGTCCCTACGAGCAGTACTTC,CASSRDGPYEQYF
TRBJ2-2,NA,TRBV7-9,TRBD1,TGTGCCAGCAGCTCAAAGGGGACAGCAGGAACCGGGGAGCTGTTTTTT,CASSSKGTAGTGELFF
TRBJ2-6,NA,TRBV30,NA,TGTGCCTGGAGTGTAGCTGGGGCCAACGTCCTGACTTTC,CAWSVAGANVLTF
TRBJ2-6,NA,TRBV7-2,TRBD1,TGTGCCAGCAGCTCATCACCCTTCAGGGGGCGCGGGGCCAACGTCCTGACTTTC,CASSSSPFRGRGANVLTF
TRBJ2-7,NA,TRBV30,TRBD2,TGTGCCTGGGGGCCGGGAGGTCGGTACGAGCAGTACTTC,CAWGPGGRYEQYF
TRBJ1-5,once,TRBV5-1,NA,TGCGCCAGCAGCTTGTTTGGAGCTACCAACCCCCAGCATTTT,CASSLFGATNPQHF
TRBJ2-5,NA,TRBV30,NA,TGTGCCTGGAGCGACGGCCGGCTCCAAGAGACCCAGTACTTC,CAWSDGRLQETQYF
TRBJ2-7,once,TRBV6-5,NA,TGTGCCAGCAGTTATCCACCCCGGGGCGAGCAGTACTTC,CASSYPPRGEQYF
TRBJ1-6,NA,TRBV5-1,NA,TGCGCCAGCAGCTTGGTGGCAGGGCAAGAGAATTCACCCCTCCACTTT,CASSLVAGQENSPLHF
TRBJ1-4,NA,TRBV7-2,NA,TGTGCCAGCAGCTTAGTACCGGGGCGAGTACATGAAAAACTGTTTTTT,CASSLVPGRVHEKLFF
TRBJ1-2,NA,TRBV5-4,NA,TGTGCCAGCAGCGGCCCGGGACATGTCTATGGCTACACCTTC,CASSGPGHVYGYTF